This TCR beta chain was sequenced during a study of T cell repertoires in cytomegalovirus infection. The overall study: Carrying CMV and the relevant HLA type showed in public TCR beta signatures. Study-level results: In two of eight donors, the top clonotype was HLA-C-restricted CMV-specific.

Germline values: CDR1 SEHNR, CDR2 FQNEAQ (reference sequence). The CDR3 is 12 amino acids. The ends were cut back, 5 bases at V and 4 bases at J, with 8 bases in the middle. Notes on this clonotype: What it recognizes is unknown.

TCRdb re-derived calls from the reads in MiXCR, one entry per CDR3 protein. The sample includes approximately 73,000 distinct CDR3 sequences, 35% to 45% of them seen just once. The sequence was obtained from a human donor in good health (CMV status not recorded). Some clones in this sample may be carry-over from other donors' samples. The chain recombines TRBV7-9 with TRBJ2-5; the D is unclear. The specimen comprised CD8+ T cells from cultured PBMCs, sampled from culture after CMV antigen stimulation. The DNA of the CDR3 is TGTGCCAGCAGCACGGGTCTAGAGACCCAGTACTTC. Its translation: CASSTGLETQYF.